These T cell receptor beta chains were read from a single sample in a study of blood T cell repertoires in COVID-19. Profiling relied on immunoSEQ multiplex PCR, and the TCRdb table lists in-frame clones only, not all of them. The sample contains roughly 97,000 clones, about 90% of which appear only once. Material for sequencing was peripheral blood. The receptors come from a man aged 45-60 years with acute or convalescent COVID-19. The CDR3 runs from the conserved cysteine through the conserved F or W. The D gene is left open where the match is weak. Rows may omit the clone size; those that give it use once, few, many or a size class.

d_call	clone_size	v_call	j_call	cdr3_aa	cdr3_nt
NA	NA	TRBV5-1	TRBJ2-2	CASSLDSNTGELFF	TGCGCCAGCAGCTTGGACAGCAACACCGGGGAGCTGTTTTTT
TRBD1	NA	TRBV10-1	TRBJ2-7	CASSESRKQGTEQYF	TGCGCCAGCAGTGAGTCGCGTAAACAGGGGACCGAGCAGTACTTC
TRBD2	NA	TRBV3-1/TRBV3-2	TRBJ2-5	CASSQGLAGALGIETQYF	TGTGCCAGCAGCCAAGGACTAGCGGGAGCCCTCGGGATCGAGACCCAGTACTTC
NA	NA	TRBV7-9	TRBJ2-1	CASSLAGTSHEQFF	TGTGCCAGCAGCTTAGCGGGAACTAGTCATGAGCAGTTCTTC
TRBD1	NA	TRBV7-9	TRBJ1-5	CASSLGDRGNQPQHF	TGTGCCAGCAGCTTAGGGGACAGGGGTAATCAGCCCCAGCATTTT
TRBD1	NA	TRBV29-1	TRBJ1-3	CSVEIQGADRNTIYF	TGCAGCGTTGAAATACAGGGGGCTGATCGAAACACCATATATTTT
NA	NA	TRBV29-1	TRBJ2-5	CSVTLLGGIQETQYF	TGCAGCGTCACCCTTTTGGGGGGTATCCAAGAGACCCAGTACTTC
NA	once	TRBV27	TRBJ1-1	CASFSPFTEAFF	TGTGCCAGCTTTTCCCCTTTCACTGAAGCTTTCTTT
NA	NA	TRBV9	TRBJ2-7	CASSVGGADYEQYF	TGTGCCAGCAGCGTAGGTGGAGCCGACTACGAGCAGTACTTC
TRBD2	NA	TRBV10-3	TRBJ2-7	CAIGIAGSVREQYF	TGTGCCATCGGCATAGCGGGATCCGTCCGGGAGCAGTACTTC
TRBD1	once	TRBV10-3	TRBJ2-1	CAISPAVRDRGGDEQFF	TGTGCCATCAGTCCCGCCGTCCGGGACAGGGGTGGGGATGAGCAGTTCTTC
NA	NA	TRBV7-9	TRBJ1-3	CASSLNRAGNTIYF	TGTGCCAGCAGCTTAAACAGGGCTGGAAACACCATATATTTT
NA	NA	TRBV6-1	TRBJ2-4	CASGGLKNIQYF	TGTGCCAGCGGGGGCCTCAAAAACATTCAGTACTTC
TRBD1	NA	TRBV5-1	TRBJ1-2	CASSLRQGIGYTF	TGCGCCAGCAGCTTGAGACAGGGAATCGGCTACACCTTC
TRBD2	few	TRBV7-9	TRBJ2-3	CASSLVSASGTPGTQYF	TGTGCCAGCAGCTTAGTCTCGGCTAGCGGGACCCCGGGTACGCAGTATTTT
NA	NA	TRBV24-1	TRBJ1-1	CATSDSTGMAEAFF	TGTGCCACCAGTGATTCCACAGGGATGGCTGAAGCTTTCTTT
NA	NA	TRBV2	TRBJ2-6	CAGRLSGANVLTF	TGTGCCGGCAGGTTATCTGGGGCCAACGTCCTGACTTTC
NA	NA	TRBV6-1	TRBJ1-3	CASSEEVGNTIYF	TGTGCCAGCAGTGAGGAGGTCGGAAACACCATATATTTT
TRBD1	NA	TRBV6-5	TRBJ2-5	CASSRQGLGETQYF	TGTGCCAGCAGTCGACAGGGGTTAGGAGAGACCCAGTACTTC
TRBD1	few	TRBV7-8	TRBJ1-2	CASSFPQGGYTF	TGTGCCAGCAGCTTTCCACAGGGGGGGTACACCTTC
TRBD1	NA	TRBV30	TRBJ2-7	CASGQGSEQYF	TGTGCCTCGGGACAGGGATCCGAGCAGTACTTC
TRBD1	NA	TRBV6-5	TRBJ2-3	CATGKNRGSSDTQYF	TGTGCCACCGGGAAAAACAGGGGGTCGTCAGATACGCAGTATTTT
NA	NA	TRBV27	TRBJ2-7	CASSLSSGVSRPYEQYF	TGTGCCAGCAGTTTATCGTCGGGGGTATCTAGACCCTACGAGCAGTACTTC